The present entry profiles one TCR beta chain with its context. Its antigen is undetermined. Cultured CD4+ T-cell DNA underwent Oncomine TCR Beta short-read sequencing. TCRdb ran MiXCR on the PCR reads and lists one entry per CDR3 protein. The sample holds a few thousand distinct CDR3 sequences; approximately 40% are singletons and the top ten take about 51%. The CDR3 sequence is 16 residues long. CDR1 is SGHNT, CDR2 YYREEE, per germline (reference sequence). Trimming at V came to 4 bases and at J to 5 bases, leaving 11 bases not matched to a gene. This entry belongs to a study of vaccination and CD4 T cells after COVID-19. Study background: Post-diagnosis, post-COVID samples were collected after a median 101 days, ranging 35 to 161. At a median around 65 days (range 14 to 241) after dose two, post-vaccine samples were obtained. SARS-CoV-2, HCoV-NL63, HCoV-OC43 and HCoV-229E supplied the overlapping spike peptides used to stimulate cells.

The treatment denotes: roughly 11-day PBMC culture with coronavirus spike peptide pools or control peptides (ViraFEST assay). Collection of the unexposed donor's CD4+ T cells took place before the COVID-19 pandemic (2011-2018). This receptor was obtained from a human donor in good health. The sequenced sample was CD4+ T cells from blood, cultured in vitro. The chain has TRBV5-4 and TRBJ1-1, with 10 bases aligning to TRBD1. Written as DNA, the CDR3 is TGTGCCAGCAGCCTCCGGGACAGGGGCCAAGGGACTGAAGCTTTCTTT. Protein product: CASSLRDRGQGTEAFF.